This T cell receptor beta chain appears in the sequencing data of a study of T-cell reconstitution after alpha-beta-depleted transplantation in children. Findings and caveats of the study: The authors attributed T-cell counts and diversity one year after transplant mostly to newly produced T cells.

This clonotype has just a few counts. Its antigen is not identified. The authors prepared the TCRbeta library with unique molecular identifiers. TCRdb reprocessed the PCR reads with MiXCR, giving one entry per CDR3 protein. The sample has more than 500,000 distinct CDR3 sequences, about 10% seen once. Germline V CDR1 and CDR2: LGHNA, YSLEER. The V end was cut by 0 bases, the J end by 8 bases, with 13 bases between. This CDR3 is built from 15 residues. The clonotype comes from a female patient under 10 years old who had a stem cell transplant for aplastic anemia, so the T cells may come from the graft donor. The chain couples TRBV4-3 to TRBJ1-4; D ambiguous. Specimen: PBMCs, mostly from graft donor cells, collected 180 days after TCRalphabeta/CD19-depleted stem cell transplant. The DNA of the CDR3 is TGCGCCAGCAGCCAAGATGGACGGAACCTAGAAAAACTGTTTTTT. This sequence encodes CASSQDGRNLEKLFF.